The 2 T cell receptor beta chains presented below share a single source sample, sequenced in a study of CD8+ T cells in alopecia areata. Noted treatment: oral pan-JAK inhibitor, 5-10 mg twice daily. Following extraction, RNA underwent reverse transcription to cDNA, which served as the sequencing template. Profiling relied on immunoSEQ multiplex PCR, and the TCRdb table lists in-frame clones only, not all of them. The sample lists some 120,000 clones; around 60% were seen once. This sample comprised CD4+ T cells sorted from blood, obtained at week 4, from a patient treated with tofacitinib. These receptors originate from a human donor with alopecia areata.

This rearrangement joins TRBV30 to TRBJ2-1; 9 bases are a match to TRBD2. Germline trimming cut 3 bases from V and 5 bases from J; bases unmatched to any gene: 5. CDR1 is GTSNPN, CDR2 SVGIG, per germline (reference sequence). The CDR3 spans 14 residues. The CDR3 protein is CAWSRGLANNEQFF. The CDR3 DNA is TGTGCCTGGAGCCGAGGACTAGCGAACAATGAGCAGTTCTTC.

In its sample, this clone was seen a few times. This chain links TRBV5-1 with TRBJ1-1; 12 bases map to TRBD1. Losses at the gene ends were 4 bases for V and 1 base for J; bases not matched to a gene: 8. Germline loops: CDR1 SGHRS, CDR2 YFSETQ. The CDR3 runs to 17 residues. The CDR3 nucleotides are TGCGCCAGCAGCCAGCAAGGGACAGGGGGCGGGAACACTGAAGCTTTCTTT. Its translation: CASSQQGTGGGNTEAFF.